These 30 T cell receptor beta chains originate from one sample sequenced in a study of T cell changes during pregnancy in multiple sclerosis. Repertoires were generated with immunoSEQ multiplex PCR, while TCRdb's copy carries only in-frame clones and drops some. The sample contains tens of thousands of clones, about 92% of which appear only once. This material consisted of CD8+ T cells from peripheral blood mononuclear cells, taken in the first trimester of pregnancy. Receptors were obtained from a female donor with multiple sclerosis, enrolled in a pregnancy study.

The chain has TRBV5-4 and TRBJ2-5; TRBD2 agrees at 13 bases. Trimming removed 3 bases from V and 5 bases from J; junction bases left unmatched: 7. Per germline, CDR1 SGHNT and CDR2 YYREEE (reference sequence). CDR3 length: 16 amino acids. This CDR3 reads CASSWRGTSGVETQYF. CDR3 bases: TGTGCCAGCAGCTGGAGAGGGACTAGCGGGGTTGAGACCCAGTACTTC.

The chain recombines TRBV7-8 with TRBJ2-7; weak D call: TRBD2 (6 bases). The CDR3 is 16 amino acids. Germline values: CDR1 SGHVS, CDR2 FQNEAQ. The V end was cut by 4 bases, the J end by 5 bases, with 21 bases between. CDR3 nucleotides: TGTGCCAGCAGCTCCTCGGCGGGACCCCGGTCGGACGAGCAGTACTTC. Translating it yields CASSSSAGPRSDEQYF.

This clone was seen just once. The chain joins TRBV11-2 to TRBJ1-2, with D perhaps matching TRBD1 (5 bases). From germline, CDR1 is SGHAT and CDR2 FQNNGV. This CDR3 contains 15 residues. Trimming took off 0 bases at V and 5 bases at J, with 13 bases between the two ends. The DNA of the CDR3 is TGTGCCAGCAGCTTAGAGCGGGGCTGGATTTATGGCTACACCTTC. It translates to CASSLERGWIYGYTF.

This clone was observed a single time. This chain connects TRBV7-6 to TRBJ2-1; no clear D. The germline V and J ends were trimmed by 4 bases and 5 bases, with 6 bases remaining between them. The CDR3 length is 12 residues. The germline gives CDR1 SGHVS, CDR2 FNYEAQ. CDR3 in DNA: TGTGCCAGCAGCTACGCGGACAATGAGCAGTTCTTC. Protein product: CASSYADNEQFF.

This clone was recorded a few times. The rearrangement links TRBV4-1 to TRBJ2-7; 7 nucleotides agree with TRBD1. This CDR3 contains 17 residues. J lost 2 bases, V lost 0 bases, and 10 bases had no gene match. Germline V gene data show CDR1 as MGHRA and CDR2 as YSYEKL. For the CDR3, the DNA is TGCGCCAGCAGCCAAGAACTGTGGGGACAGCCAGCCTACGAGCAGTACTTC. This codes for CASSQELWGQPAYEQYF.

This sequence joins TRBV30 and TRBJ2-2; D remains unclear. CDR1 is GTSNPN, CDR2 SVGIG, per germline (reference sequence). The germline V and J ends were trimmed by 0 bases and 0 bases, with 8 bases remaining between them. This CDR3 is 15 amino acids long. The CDR3 region has the DNA TGTGCCTGGAGTGTGGGCCGAGCGAACACCGGGGAGCTGTTTTTT. Amino acids: CAWSVGRANTGELFF.

The V and J genes are TRBV6-1 and TRBJ1-2, with D unclear. The CDR3 covers 16 residues. The germline V gene encodes CDR1 MNHNS and CDR2 SASEGT. The V and J ends lost 3 bases and 5 bases respectively, with 19 bases between them. The CDR3 region has the DNA TGTGCCAGCAGTGACACCCCCCTGCAACCGGGGTATGGCTACACCTTC. Residues: CASSDTPLQPGYGYTF.

The chain uses TRBV5-1 and TRBJ1-2; 7 nucleotides align to TRBD1. Trimming at V came to 5 bases and at J to 4 bases, leaving 8 bases not matched to a gene. The CDR3 is 14 amino acids. Germline CDR1 is SGHRS and CDR2 is YFSETQ. This CDR3 is CASRKTGLLYGYTF. The CDR3 nucleotides read TGCGCCAGCAGAAAGACAGGGCTTCTCTATGGCTACACCTTC. Drawing the rest from reference TRBV5-1 and TRBJ1-2, the complete variable domain is KAGVTQTPRYLIKTRGQQVTLSCSPISGHRSVSWYQQTPGQGLQFLFEYFSETQRNKGNFPGRFSGRQFSNSRSEMNVSTLELGDSALYLCASRKTGLLYGYTFGSGTRLTVV.

The V and J genes are TRBV7-9 and TRBJ2-7; D not certain. Deletions cut 3 bases from V and 4 bases from J, with 7 bases between. The CDR3 consists of 12 residues. Germline V CDR1 and CDR2: SEHNR, FQNEAQ (reference sequence). CDR3 in DNA: TGTGCCAGCAGCTTTGTCAGTTACGAGCAGTACTTC. Its translation is CASSFVSYEQYF. Complete variable domain (other parts from reference TRBV7-9 and TRBJ2-7): DTGVSQNPRHKITKRGQNVTFRCDPISEHNRLYWYRQTLGQGPEFLTYFQNEAQLEKSRLLSDRFSAERPKGSFSTLEIQRTEQGDSAMYLCASSFVSYEQYFGPGTRLTVT.

V and J are TRBV11-2 and TRBJ2-1; TRBD2 matches at 12 bases. Germline V gene data show CDR1 as SGHAT and CDR2 as FQNNGV. Trimming took 5 bases from V and 8 from J; bases not matched to a gene: 4. The CDR3 loop spans 14 amino acids. Here the CDR3 reads CASSDTSGGHEQFF. The CDR3 DNA is TGTGCCAGCAGCGATACTAGCGGGGGGCATGAGCAGTTCTTC.

The chain joins TRBV7-8 to TRBJ2-7; 7 bases are a match to TRBD2. The CDR3 runs to 14 residues. With 4 bases clipped from V and 2 bases from J, the junction kept 5 bases outside the gene matches. Per germline, CDR1 SGHVS and CDR2 FQNEAQ. CDR3 in DNA: TGTGCCAGCAGCTCTAGCGGCCACCCCTACGAGCAGTACTTC. Protein: CASSSSGHPYEQYF.

The CDR3 DNA reads TGTGCCAGCTGGCAGCCAGGGCAGCCCCAGCATTTT. This sequence encodes CASWQPGQPQHF. The chain has TRBV6-5 and TRBJ1-5; D might be TRBD1 (5 bases). Looked up from germline, CDR1 is MNHEY and CDR2 is SVGAGI. With 8 bases removed from V and 7 bases from J, the gap between germline ends came to 12 bases. The CDR3 covers 12 residues.

V and J are TRBV5-4 and TRBJ1-3, with 10 positions matching TRBD1. Germline V gene data show CDR1 as SGHNT and CDR2 as YYREEE (reference sequence). CDR3 size: 13 residues. J was trimmed by 7 bases and V by 3 bases; bases with no gene match: 1. The CDR3, as DNA: TGTGCCAGCAGCTCGGGACAGGGGAACACCATATATTTT. This encodes CASSSGQGNTIYF.

This sequence joins TRBV27 and TRBJ1-5, with D perhaps TRBD1 (5 bases). Germline loops: CDR1 MNHEY, CDR2 SMNVEV (reference sequence). V was clipped by 4 bases and J by 4 bases, with 11 bases between them. The CDR3 is 14 amino acids. The CDR3 loop reads CASSYGGGNQPQHF. The CDR3, as DNA: TGTGCCAGCAGTTATGGGGGAGGGAATCAGCCCCAGCATTTT.

Notes on this clone: The DNA is omitted, as the CDR3 cannot be located on it reliably, and the CDR3 follows TCRdb's listing. The rearrangement uses TRBV7-5 and TRBJ2-2; the table's TRBD1 call for D was not verified on the DNA. TRBV7-5 is a pseudogene locus. The CDR3 spans 18 residues, counting both ends. CDR3: CARSEVGTGAIFTGELFF.

The chain links TRBV5-6 to TRBJ1-2; perhaps TRBD1 as D (6 bases). Germline loops: CDR1 SGHDT, CDR2 YYEEEE. V was trimmed by 5 bases and J by 4 bases, leaving 21 bases between them. The length of the CDR3 is 16 residues. The CDR3, as DNA: TGTGCCAGCAGGTCAGACACGGGGGGCGCAATCTATGGCTACACCTTC. Translation gives CASRSDTGGAIYGYTF.

The chain has TRBV5-1 and TRBJ2-7; possible D gene TRBD1, 5 bases. V was clipped by 4 bases and J by 0 bases, with 11 bases between them. The CDR3 has 14 amino acids. In germline, CDR1 is SGHRS, CDR2 YFSETQ. Written as DNA, the CDR3 is TGCGCCAGCAGCAACACAGGAAACTCCTACGAGCAGTACTTC. It is translated as CASSNTGNSYEQYF.

The V call is TRBV7-6, the J call TRBJ2-2; 9 bases align to TRBD1. V trimming: 4 bases; J trimming: 1 base; junction bases outside the gene matches: 4. This CDR3 contains 16 residues. Germline CDR1 and CDR2: SGHVS and FNYEAQ. The CDR3 nucleotides are TGTGCCAGCAGCTACAGGACAGGGGAGAACACCGGGGAGCTGTTTTTT. This codes for CASSYRTGENTGELFF.

Notes on this clone: Other DNA sequences in this sample translate to the same CDR3. This rearrangement joins TRBV27 to TRBJ2-7, with D uncertain. There are 12 residues in the CDR3. The germline gives CDR1 MNHEY, CDR2 SMNVEV (reference sequence). Trimming removed 3 bases from V and 6 bases from J, with 9 bases in between. The DNA of the CDR3 is TGTGCCAGCAGTTTCCCCGGTGGCGAGCAGTACTTC. Amino acid sequence: CASSFPGGEQYF.

This chain joins TRBV15 and TRBJ2-7; 14 positions match TRBD2. The CDR3 has 14 residues. Trimming took 5 bases from V and 3 from J; bases not matched to a gene: 0. Germline lookup yields CDR1 LNHNV and CDR2 YYDKDF (reference sequence). This chain's CDR3 is CATSGTSGGYEQYF. The DNA of the CDR3 is TGTGCCACCAGCGGGACTAGCGGGGGCTACGAGCAGTACTTC.

The CDR3 region is CASSETQGGWNTEAFF. The CDR3 DNA reads TGTGCCAGCAGTGAAACGCAGGGAGGTTGGAACACTGAAGCTTTCTTT. The chain has TRBV6-1 and TRBJ1-1; weak D call: TRBD1 (5 bases). The V end was cut by 2 bases, the J end by 1 base, with 14 bases between. The CDR3 sequence is 16 residues long. CDR1 and CDR2 from the germline V gene are MNHNS and SASEGT.

This chain connects TRBV9 to TRBJ1-1; D is unclear. V dropped 0 bases and J dropped 0 bases, with 12 bases sitting between them. This CDR3 region has 16 residues. CDR1 is SGDLS, CDR2 YYNGEE, per germline. The CDR3 region is CASSVAYDTLNTEAFF. CDR3 in DNA: TGTGCCAGCAGCGTAGCTTACGACACCCTGAACACTGAAGCTTTCTTT.

V gene TRBV6-1 combines with J gene TRBJ1-6; tentatively, D is TRBD1 (6 bases). CDR1 is MNHNS, CDR2 SASEGT, per germline. CDR3 size: 15 residues. V dropped 0 bases and J dropped 9 bases, with 12 bases sitting between them. The CDR3 nucleotides are TGTGCCAGCAGTGAAGCGCGGGGGGCTGGTTCACCCCTCCACTTT. It codes for CASSEARGAGSPLHF.

The gene calls are TRBV4-1 and TRBJ1-1, with D unresolved. The V end lost 3 bases, the J end lost 0 bases, and 11 bases lay between the germline ends. Germline V CDR1 and CDR2: MGHRA, YSYEKL. The CDR3 has 15 residues. CDR3 sequence: CASSQNEGLNTEAFF. For the CDR3, the DNA is TGCGCCAGCAGCCAGAACGAGGGCTTGAACACTGAAGCTTTCTTT.

The J gene is TRBJ2-7, the V gene TRBV7-9; D possibly corresponds to TRBD2 (5 bases). V shed 4 bases and J shed 0 bases, with 7 bases lying between them. The CDR3 is made up of 13 amino acids. Germline V gives CDR1 SEHNR, CDR2 FQNEAQ (reference sequence). The chain's CDR3 is CASSSGDSYEQYF. Here the CDR3 DNA reads TGTGCCAGCAGCTCCGGGGACTCCTACGAGCAGTACTTC. Combining the CDR3 with reference TRBV7-9 and TRBJ2-7 gives the whole variable domain DTGVSQNPRHKITKRGQNVTFRCDPISEHNRLYWYRQTLGQGPEFLTYFQNEAQLEKSRLLSDRFSAERPKGSFSTLEIQRTEQGDSAMYLCASSSGDSYEQYFGPGTRLTVT.

This clone was found once. The J gene is TRBJ2-3, the V gene TRBV19, with a weak D call TRBD2 (5 bases). This CDR3 is 16 amino acids long. CDR1 and CDR2 (germline): LNHDA, SQIVND (reference sequence). V dropped 3 bases and J dropped 5 bases, with 18 bases sitting between them. The CDR3 region is CASSIGDGLSGDTQYF. CDR3 sequence (DNA): TGTGCCAGTAGTATCGGAGACGGACTGTCGGGAGATACGCAGTATTTT.

The V gene is TRBV15, the J gene TRBJ2-2; 10 bases fit TRBD2. There are 17 residues in the CDR3. Germline loops: CDR1 LNHNV, CDR2 YYDKDF (reference sequence). Germline trimming cut 2 bases from V and 5 bases from J; bases unmatched to any gene: 8. Written as DNA, the CDR3 is TGTGCCACCAGCAGACTAGCGGGGGTCACGGGTACCGGGGAGCTGTTTTTT. Protein product: CATSRLAGVTGTGELFF.

The chain has TRBV16 and TRBJ1-2; 8 positions match TRBD1. After removal of 6 bases from V and 10 bases from J, the junction contained 10 bases not matched to a gene. Germline assignment: CDR1 KGHSY and CDR2 FQNENV. This CDR3 region has 13 residues. Here the CDR3 DNA reads TGTGCCAGCAGTCCTCAGGGGGCAATCGTCTACACCTTC. Amino acid sequence: CASSPQGAIVYTF.

This sequence joins TRBV2 and TRBJ2-4; 8 positions match TRBD1. The CDR3 runs 13 residues. Germline CDR1 SNHLY, CDR2 FYNNEI. Trimming removed 4 bases from V and 9 bases from J; junction bases left unmatched: 5. The CDR3 spells CASSGAGGPIQYF. The CDR3 DNA sequence: TGTGCCAGCAGTGGGGCAGGGGGCCCCATTCAGTACTTC. Drawing the rest from reference TRBV2 and TRBJ2-4, the complete variable domain is EPEVTQTPSHQVTQMGQEVILRCVPISNHLYFYWYRQILGQKVEFLVSFYNNEISEKSEIFDDQFSVERPDGSNFTLKIRSTKLEDSAMYFCASSGAGGPIQYFGAGTRLSVL.

The rearrangement uses TRBV13 and TRBJ1-2; D might be TRBD1 (6 bases). This CDR3 has 13 amino acids. Trimming took 0 bases from V and 6 from J, leaving 8 bases between them. Germline V lookup: CDR1 PRHDT, CDR2 FYEKMQ (reference sequence). Here the CDR3 DNA reads TGTGCCAGCAGCTTAGGCAGGGGTGATGGCTACACCTTC. It specifies CASSLGRGDGYTF.